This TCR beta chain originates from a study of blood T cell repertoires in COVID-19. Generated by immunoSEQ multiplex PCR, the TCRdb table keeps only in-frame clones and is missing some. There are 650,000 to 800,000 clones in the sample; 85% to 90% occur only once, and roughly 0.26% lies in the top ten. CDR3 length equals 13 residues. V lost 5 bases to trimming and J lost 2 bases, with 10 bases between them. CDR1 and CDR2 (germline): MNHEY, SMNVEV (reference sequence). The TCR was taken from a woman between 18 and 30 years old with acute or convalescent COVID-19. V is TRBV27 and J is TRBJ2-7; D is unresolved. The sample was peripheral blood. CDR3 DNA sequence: TGTGCCAGCAGTGCGGCGGATCCCTACGAGCAGTACTTC. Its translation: CASSAADPYEQYF.